A single count supports the clone carrying this T cell receptor (beta chain). What it binds is not known. These data originate in a study of cytomegalovirus exposure and HLA in healthy donors. Study results and caveats: Immune exposure information comprised only CMV serostatus.

In the PCR, 60 Vbeta and 13 Jbeta primers were used. Here immunoSEQ multiplex PCR was the method, and the copy in TCRdb shows in-frame clones only, minus some. Of about 210,000 clones in the sample, roughly 79% were seen once. The CDR3 contains 15 residues. Germline assignment: CDR1 SNHLY and CDR2 FYNNEI. Trimming removed 4 bases from V and 2 bases from J, with 15 bases in between. The gene calls are TRBV2 and TRBJ2-7, with TRBD1 as a possible D gene (6 bases). The material sequenced was PBMCs. The clonotype was recovered from a male donor in good health and CMV-seronegative. CDR3 DNA sequence: TGTGCCAGCAGTGGGGCAGGGGTCACAGCCTACGAGCAGTACTTC. Its protein product is CASSGAGVTAYEQYF.